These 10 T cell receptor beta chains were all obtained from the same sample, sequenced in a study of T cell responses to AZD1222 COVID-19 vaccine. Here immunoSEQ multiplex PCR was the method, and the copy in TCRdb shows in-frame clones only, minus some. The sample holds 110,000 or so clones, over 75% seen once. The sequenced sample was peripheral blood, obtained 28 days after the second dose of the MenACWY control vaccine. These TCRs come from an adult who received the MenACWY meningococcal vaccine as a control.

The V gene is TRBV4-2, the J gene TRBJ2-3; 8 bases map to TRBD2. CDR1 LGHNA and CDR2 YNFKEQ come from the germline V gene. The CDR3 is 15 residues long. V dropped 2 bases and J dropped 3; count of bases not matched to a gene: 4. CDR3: CASSQYSGETDTQYF. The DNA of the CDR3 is TGTGCCAGCAGCCAATATAGCGGGGAAACAGATACGCAGTATTTT.

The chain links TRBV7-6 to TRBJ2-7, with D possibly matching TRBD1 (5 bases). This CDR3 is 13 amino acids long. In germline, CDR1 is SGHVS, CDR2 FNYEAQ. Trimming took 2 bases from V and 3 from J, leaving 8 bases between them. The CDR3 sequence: CASSLFQGYEQYV. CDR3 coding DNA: TGTGCCAGCAGCTTATTCCAGGGCTACGAGCAGTACGTC.

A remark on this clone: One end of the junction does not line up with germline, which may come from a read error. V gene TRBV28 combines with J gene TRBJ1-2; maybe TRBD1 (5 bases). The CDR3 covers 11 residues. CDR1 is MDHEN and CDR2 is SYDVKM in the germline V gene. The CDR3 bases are TGTGCCAGCAGTAGCCTGACAGAGGCCATTTTC. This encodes CASSSLTEAIF.

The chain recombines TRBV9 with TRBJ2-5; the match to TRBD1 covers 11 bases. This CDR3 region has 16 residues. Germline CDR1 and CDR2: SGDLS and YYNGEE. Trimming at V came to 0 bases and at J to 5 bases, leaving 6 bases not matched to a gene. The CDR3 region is CASSVGRTGGQETQYF. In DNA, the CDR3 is TGTGCCAGCAGCGTAGGTCGGACAGGGGGCCAGGAGACCCAGTACTTC.

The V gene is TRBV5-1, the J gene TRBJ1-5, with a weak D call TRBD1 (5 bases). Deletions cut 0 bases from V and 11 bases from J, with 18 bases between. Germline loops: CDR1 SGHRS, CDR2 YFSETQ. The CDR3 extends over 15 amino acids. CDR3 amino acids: CASSLGPGTPRSQHF. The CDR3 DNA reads TGCGCCAGCAGCTTGGGACCCGGGACCCCCCGATCCCAGCATTTT.

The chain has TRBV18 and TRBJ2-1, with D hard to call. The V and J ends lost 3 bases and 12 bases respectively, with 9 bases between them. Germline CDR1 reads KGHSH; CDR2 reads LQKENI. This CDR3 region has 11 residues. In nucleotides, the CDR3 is TGTGCCAGCTCACCGGAAAAGGGGCAGTTCTTC. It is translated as CASSPEKGQFF.

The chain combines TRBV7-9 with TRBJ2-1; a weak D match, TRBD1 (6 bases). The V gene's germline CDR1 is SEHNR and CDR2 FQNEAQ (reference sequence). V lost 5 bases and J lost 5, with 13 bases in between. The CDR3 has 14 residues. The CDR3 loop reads CASSPQGHHNEQFF. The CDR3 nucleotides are TGTGCCAGCAGCCCACAGGGACATCACAATGAGCAGTTCTTC.

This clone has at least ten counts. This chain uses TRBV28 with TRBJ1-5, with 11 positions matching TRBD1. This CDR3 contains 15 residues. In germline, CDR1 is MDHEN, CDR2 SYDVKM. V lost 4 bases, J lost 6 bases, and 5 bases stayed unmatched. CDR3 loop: CASSSGTGGAQPQHF. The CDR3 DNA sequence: TGTGCCAGCAGTTCCGGGACAGGGGGTGCTCAGCCCCAGCATTTT.

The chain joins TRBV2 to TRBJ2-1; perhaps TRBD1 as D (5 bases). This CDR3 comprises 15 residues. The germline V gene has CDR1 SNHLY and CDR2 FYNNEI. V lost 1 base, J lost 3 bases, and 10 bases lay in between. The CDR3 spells CASSEEGPIYNEQFF. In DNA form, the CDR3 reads TGTGCCAGCAGTGAAGAGGGGCCGATCTACAATGAGCAGTTCTTC. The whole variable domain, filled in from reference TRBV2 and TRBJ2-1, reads EPEVTQTPSHQVTQMGQEVILRCVPISNHLYFYWYRQILGQKVEFLVSFYNNEISEKSEIFDDQFSVERPDGSNFTLKIRSTKLEDSAMYFCASSEEGPIYNEQFFGPGTRLTVL.

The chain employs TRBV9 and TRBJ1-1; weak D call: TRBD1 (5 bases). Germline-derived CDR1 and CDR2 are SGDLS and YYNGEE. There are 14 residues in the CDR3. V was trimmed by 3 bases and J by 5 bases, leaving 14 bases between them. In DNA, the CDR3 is TGTGCCAGCAGCGCCAATGGGGGAGGTACTGAAGCTTTCTTT. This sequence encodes CASSANGGGTEAFF.